The entry that follows covers one TCR beta chain sequence. Assay used: immunoSEQ multiplex PCR; TCRdb lists only in-frame clones, some missing. The repertoire holds a few hundred thousand clones, with approximately 86% as singletons. The data were obtained in a study of blood T cell repertoires in COVID-19. CDR1 SNHLY and CDR2 FYNNEI come from the germline V gene. V lost 0 bases, J lost 5 bases, and 13 bases stayed unmatched. This CDR3 contains 18 residues. V usage is TRBV2 and J usage is TRBJ2-1; TRBD2 aligns across 7 bases. The sequence was collected from a woman younger than 30 with acute or convalescent COVID-19. The sequenced sample consisted of peripheral blood. In DNA form, the CDR3 reads TGTGCCAGCAGTGAAGCGCTTCTGGGAGGGAGGGCCGACAATGAGCAGTTCTTC. This gives the protein CASSEALLGGRADNEQFF. Combining the CDR3 with reference TRBV2 and TRBJ2-1 gives the whole variable domain EPEVTQTPSHQVTQMGQEVILRCVPISNHLYFYWYRQILGQKVEFLVSFYNNEISEKSEIFDDQFSVERPDGSNFTLKIRSTKLEDSAMYFCASSEALLGGRADNEQFFGPGTRLTVL.